The 8 T cell receptor beta chains listed next were all sequenced from one sample in a study of resident and recirculating memory T cells in vitiligo. The protocol was immunoSEQ multiplex PCR, while the TCRdb copy is restricted to in-frame clones and leaves out a portion. Among 40,000 to 50,000 clones listed, about nine tenths were seen once. The material sequenced was blood. All receptors come from a male donor with vitiligo.

The CDR3 region has the DNA TGTGCCTGGAGTGAGGGGGATCGCTCCTATAATTCACCCCTCCACTTT. This codes for CAWSEGDRSYNSPLHF. The V and J genes are TRBV30 and TRBJ1-6; TRBD1 might be the D (6 bases). The length of the CDR3 is 16 residues. Per the germline V gene, CDR1 is GTSNPN and CDR2 is SVGIG (reference sequence). V lost 1 base to trimming and J lost 0 bases, with 10 bases between them. Using reference TRBV30 and TRBJ1-6 for the parts outside the CDR3, the full variable domain is SQTIHQWPATLVQPVGSPLSLECTVEGTSNPNLYWYRQAAGRGLQLLFYSVGIGQISSEVPQNLSASRPQDRQFILSSKKLLLSDSGFYLCAWSEGDRSYNSPLHFGNGTRLTVT.

The chain combines TRBV5-5 with TRBJ1-4; a possible D gene is TRBD1 (5 bases). Trimming cost V 0 bases and J 10 bases, with 13 bases left between them. The CDR3 sequence is 14 residues long. Germline values: CDR1 SGHKS, CDR2 YYEKEE (reference sequence). Here the CDR3 DNA reads TGTGCCAGCAGCTTGGACGAGACAGCGAGAAAACTGTTTTTT. Its protein product is CASSLDETARKLFF. The full variable domain, rest sourced from reference TRBV5-5 and TRBJ1-4, is DAGVTQSPTHLIKTRGQQVTLRCSPISGHKSVSWYQQVLGQGPQFIFQYYEKEERGRGNFPDRFSARQFPNYSSELNVNALLLGDSALYLCASSLDETARKLFFGSGTQLSVL.

J is TRBJ1-6 and V is TRBV27, with 7 nucleotides matching TRBD1. The V gene's germline CDR1 is MNHEY and CDR2 SMNVEV (reference sequence). The CDR3 runs 19 residues. V was pared by 5 bases and J by 9 bases, with 22 bases of the junction left unmatched. CDR3 sequence: CASSLPRSPSTGLASPLHF. In DNA, the CDR3 is TGTGCCAGCAGTCTTCCCCGGTCTCCCTCGACAGGGCTTGCTTCACCCCTCCACTTT.

J is TRBJ1-1 and V is TRBV18; weak D call: TRBD1 (6 bases). This CDR3 is 16 amino acids long. The germline CDR1 and CDR2 sequences are KGHSH and LQKENI. V was pared by 4 bases and J by 2 bases, with 17 bases between. CDR3 DNA: TGTGCCAGCTCACAAACATCCGGACAGCCAAACACTGAAGCTTTCTTT. This sequence encodes CASSQTSGQPNTEAFF.

The chain combines TRBV2 with TRBJ1-6; possible D gene TRBD1, 5 bases. The CDR3 is 17 residues long. V lost 8 bases and J 6 bases, leaving 23 bases between the germline ends. Germline CDR1 reads SNHLY; CDR2 reads FYNNEI. CDR3 protein: CASVPDAGAGGNSPLHF. DNA for the CDR3: TGTGCCAGCGTCCCTGACGCCGGGGCCGGGGGTAATTCACCCCTCCACTTT. The full variable domain, its missing parts supplied by reference TRBV2 and TRBJ1-6, is EPEVTQTPSHQVTQMGQEVILRCVPISNHLYFYWYRQILGQKVEFLVSFYNNEISEKSEIFDDQFSVERPDGSNFTLKIRSTKLEDSAMYFCASVPDAGAGGNSPLHFGNGTRLTVT.

This chain joins TRBV27 and TRBJ2-6; tentatively, D is TRBD2 (5 bases). Germline lookup yields CDR1 MNHEY and CDR2 SMNVEV (reference sequence). Trimming pared 6 bases from V and 3 bases from J, leaving 15 bases between. The CDR3 extends over 16 amino acids. The CDR3 spells CASSTLGSIGANVLTF. CDR3 coding DNA: TGTGCCAGCAGCACACTGGGGAGCATTGGGGCCAACGTCCTGACTTTC.

This chain links TRBV11-2 with TRBJ2-5; D perhaps matches TRBD1 (6 bases). The V end was cut by 5 bases, the J end by 2 bases, with 18 bases between. This CDR3 contains 16 residues. CDR1 and CDR2 (germline): SGHAT, FQNNGV. In nucleotides, the CDR3 is TGTGCCAGCAGCCAGGGTTTGTGGGGACAACAAGAGACCCAGTACTTC. It codes for CASSQGLWGQQETQYF. The full variable domain, its missing parts supplied by reference TRBV11-2 and TRBJ2-5, is EAGVAQSPRYKIIEKRQSVAFWCNPISGHATLYWYQQILGQGPKLLIQFQNNGVVDDSQLPKDRFSAERLKGVDSTLKIQPAKLEDSAVYLCASSQGLWGQQETQYFGPGTRLLVL.

The V and J genes are TRBV7-9 and TRBJ2-5; no clear D. Germline loops: CDR1 SEHNR, CDR2 FQNEAQ (reference sequence). Trimming pared 2 bases from V and 7 bases from J, leaving 11 bases between. The CDR3 contains 13 residues. CDR3 sequence (DNA): TGTGCCAGCAGCTTACCCGTATTGGCGACCCAGTACTTC. Translation: CASSLPVLATQYF.